The 30 T cell receptor beta chains below all came from one sample that was sequenced in a study of shared clonotypes between healthy human individuals. Clones were sequenced by immunoSEQ multiplex PCR, and TCRdb holds only the in-frame ones, with some missing. The table includes roughly 500,000 clones, 65% to 85% detected once. Sequenced input: PBMCs. The receptors were sampled from a woman aged 40 to 50 in good health. Some clones in this sample may be carry-over from other donors' samples.

This clone came up once. A single base separates this from a much larger clone, so it may be a read error. Other DNA sequences in the sample encode the same CDR3. The chain is built from TRBV7-9 and TRBJ2-1; 7 nucleotides match TRBD2. Germline CDR1 is SEHNR and CDR2 is FQNEAQ (reference sequence). J was trimmed by 10 bases and V by 5 bases; bases with no gene match: 17. This CDR3 has 16 residues. CDR3 in amino acids: CASSIVGGSFGNEQFF. CDR3 in DNA: TGTGCCAGCAGCATTGTGGGCGGGAGTTTCGGCAACGAGCAGTTCTTC.

Regarding this clone: This probably arose from a read error, given a far larger clone one base away. This chain uses TRBV29-1 with TRBJ2-7; D is possibly TRBD1 (5 bases). V lost 5 bases and J lost 0, with 8 bases in between. The CDR3 has 12 amino acids. Germline V gives CDR1 SQVTM, CDR2 ANQGSEA. This CDR3 reads CSVWGGSYEQYF. The CDR3 region has the DNA TGCAGCGTTTGGGGCGGCTCCTACGAGCAGTACTTC.

The chain links TRBV27 to TRBJ2-3; either TRBD1 or TRBD2 may fit D (5 bases each). The CDR3 consists of 18 residues. Looked up from germline, CDR1 is MNHEY and CDR2 is SMNVEV (reference sequence). V was clipped by 6 bases and J by 1 base, with 23 bases between them. The CDR3 DNA sequence: TGTGCCAGCAGCGGGACCAGGGTAAATCCGGGTGGCACAGATACGCAGTATTTT. Its protein is CASSGTRVNPGGTDTQYF.

This clone came up a few times. The chain joins TRBV28 to TRBJ2-7; TRBD2 agrees at 15 bases. The V and J ends lost 0 bases and 0 bases, in that order; junction bases with no gene match: 3. The germline gives CDR1 MDHEN, CDR2 SYDVKM. The CDR3 runs to 18 residues. In DNA form, the CDR3 reads TGTGCCAGCAGTTTATGGGGACTAGCGGGAGGAGGCTCCTACGAGCAGTACTTC. Translating gives CASSLWGLAGGGSYEQYF. Drawing the rest from reference TRBV28 and TRBJ2-7, the complete variable domain is DVKVTQSSRYLVKRTGEKVFLECVQDMDHENMFWYRQDPGLGLRLIYFSYDVKMKEKGDIPEGYSVSREKKERFSLILESASTNQTSMYLCASSLWGLAGGGSYEQYFGPGTRLTVT.

The chain uses TRBV19 and TRBJ2-6, with TRBD1 as a possible D gene (5 bases). This CDR3 is built from 17 residues. Germline V gives CDR1 LNHDA, CDR2 SQIVND (reference sequence). V was shortened by 6 bases and J by 2 bases, with 17 bases between the two germline ends. As DNA, the CDR3 is TGTGCCAGTAGAGGTGCAGGGTTAGTCACTGGGGCCAACGTCCTGACTTTC. As protein: CASRGAGLVTGANVLTF.

Remarks on this clone: Germline is not matched at one junction end, which may reflect a read error. The V gene is TRBV2, the J gene TRBJ2-4, with 7 bases fitting TRBD2. The CDR3 has 11 amino acids. The germline V gene encodes CDR1 SNHLY and CDR2 FYNNEI. In DNA form, the CDR3 reads TGTGCCAGCAGTGAAAGGAGCGGGATCTTTTTC. This gives the protein CASSERSGIFF.

The chain employs TRBV5-1 and TRBJ2-3; D gene unclear. This CDR3 contains 13 residues. Trimming removed 4 bases from V and 6 bases from J, with 12 bases in between. Germline V lookup: CDR1 SGHRS, CDR2 YFSETQ. The CDR3 sequence is CASSPAPADTQYF. The DNA for the CDR3 is TGCGCCAGCAGCCCTGCCCCGGCGGATACGCAGTATTTT.

The V and J genes are TRBV6-5 and TRBJ2-1; 15 positions match TRBD2. Germline assignment: CDR1 MNHEY and CDR2 SVGAGI. The CDR3 has 12 amino acids. V trimming: 9 bases; J trimming: 10 bases; junction bases outside the gene matches: 1. CDR3 region: CASGTSGREQFF. For the CDR3, the DNA is TGTGCCAGTGGGACTAGCGGGAGGGAGCAGTTCTTC.

This chain joins TRBV27 and TRBJ2-3; 8 bases align to TRBD2. Germline V lookup: CDR1 MNHEY, CDR2 SMNVEV (reference sequence). CDR3 length: 12 residues. Unmatched junction bases numbered 2, after V lost 6 bases and J lost 6 bases. The CDR3 loop reads CASRASGDTQYF. The DNA of the CDR3 is TGTGCCAGCAGGGCTAGCGGGGATACGCAGTATTTT.

J is TRBJ1-4 and V is TRBV7-9; 9 bases fit TRBD1. CDR1 and CDR2 from the germline V gene are SEHNR and FQNEAQ (reference sequence). This CDR3 is 15 amino acids long. Trimming removed 4 bases from V and 4 bases from J; junction bases left unmatched: 4. The CDR3 region is CASSSGQGFNEKLFF. The CDR3, as DNA: TGTGCCAGCAGCTCGGGACAGGGATTTAATGAAAAACTGTTTTTT.

The V gene is TRBV7-9, the J gene TRBJ1-2; no definite D call. The V gene's germline CDR1 is SEHNR and CDR2 FQNEAQ (reference sequence). Deletions cut 1 base from V and 6 bases from J, with 18 bases between. This CDR3 region has 16 residues. In DNA form, the CDR3 reads TGTGCCAGCAGCTTAGAGCCCCCGATGGGTCCTAATGGCTACACCTTC. Its translation is CASSLEPPMGPNGYTF.

In this sample, this clone turned up once. The chain is built from TRBV7-3 and TRBJ2-7; 7 bases agree with TRBD1. Germline V lookup: CDR1 SGHTA, CDR2 FQGTGA. Trimming at V came to 5 bases and at J to 0 bases, leaving 4 bases not matched to a gene. The CDR3 is made up of 14 amino acids. The CDR3: CASSPRGSSYEQYF. In nucleotides, the CDR3 is TGTGCCAGCAGCCCCAGGGGGAGCTCCTACGAGCAGTACTTC.

The genes are TRBV10-3 and TRBJ1-2; 8 positions agree with TRBD1. There are 14 residues in the CDR3. The germline V gene has CDR1 ENHRY and CDR2 SYGVKD. The J segment lost 3 bases and the V segment lost 7 bases, leaving 7 bases of the junction unmatched. In DNA, the CDR3 is TGTGCCATCACACCGGACAGGGCTTACTATGGCTACACCTTC. This encodes CAITPDRAYYGYTF.

V gene TRBV28 combines with J gene TRBJ2-4; 10 nucleotides agree with TRBD2. In germline, CDR1 is MDHEN, CDR2 SYDVKM. Germline trimming cut 2 bases from V and 6 bases from J; bases unmatched to any gene: 16. The CDR3 consists of 19 residues. In DNA form, the CDR3 reads TGTGCCAGCAGTTTAACGTTATTGGGAAGCGGGAGGGCCGGAAACATTCAGTACTTC. Encoded protein: CASSLTLLGSGRAGNIQYF.

This clone appeared once. The CDR3 region is CASSRGEQYF. The CDR3, as DNA: TGCGCCAGCAGCCGGGGCGAGCAGTACTTC. The chain links TRBV4-3 to TRBJ2-7; D ambiguous. Germline V gene data show CDR1 as LGHNA and CDR2 as YSLEER. The V and J ends lost 4 bases and 6 bases respectively, with 4 bases between them. The CDR3 spans 10 residues.

The rearrangement links TRBV2 to TRBJ2-3; perhaps TRBD1 as D (5 bases). Between the trimmed V and J ends, which lost 0 bases and 6 bases, there was a span of 10 bases. Per germline, CDR1 SNHLY and CDR2 FYNNEI. The CDR3 is 14 residues long. The CDR3, as DNA: TGTGCCAGCAGTGAAGCGTTTGGGGCGGATACGCAGTATTTT. Amino acids: CASSEAFGADTQYF.

The J gene is TRBJ1-3, the V gene TRBV30; no firm D call. CDR1 GTSNPN and CDR2 SVGIG come from the germline V gene (reference sequence). The V gene lost 1 base and the J gene lost 2 bases, with 6 bases spanning the gap. The CDR3 consists of 13 residues. Here the CDR3 reads CAWSGGPGNTIYF. DNA of the CDR3: TGTGCCTGGAGTGGAGGGCCTGGAAACACCATATATTTT.

This rearrangement joins TRBV7-9 to TRBJ1-1; D remains unclear. This CDR3 is built from 13 residues. The V gene's germline CDR1 is SEHNR and CDR2 FQNEAQ (reference sequence). The ends were cut back, 1 base at V and 8 bases at J, with 11 bases in the middle. The CDR3: CASSLGAEQEAFF. The CDR3 DNA reads as TGTGCCAGCAGCTTAGGGGCAGAGCAAGAAGCTTTCTTT.

The CDR3 protein is CASSLVGGRGDTQYF. For the CDR3, the DNA is TGCGCCAGCAGCTTGGTAGGTGGGAGAGGCGATACGCAGTATTTT. The chain employs TRBV5-1 and TRBJ2-3, with a possible D match to TRBD2 (5 bases). The V gene's germline CDR1 is SGHRS and CDR2 YFSETQ. The V gene lost 0 bases and the J gene lost 6 bases, with 14 bases spanning the gap. This CDR3 spans 15 amino acids.

The DNA for the CDR3 is TGTGCCAGCTCACCAACTCCGGGACGCCAGTTCTTC. This encodes CASSPTPGRQFF. V usage is TRBV18 and J usage is TRBJ2-1; either TRBD1 or TRBD2 may fit D (5 bases each). CDR1 KGHSH and CDR2 LQKENI come from the germline V gene. The CDR3 spans 12 residues. With 2 bases removed from V and 13 bases from J, the gap between germline ends came to 12 bases.

This chain links TRBV7-2 with TRBJ2-1; D not certain. The CDR3 extends over 13 amino acids. V was cut by 1 base and J by 5 bases, with 6 bases left in between. Germline CDR1 reads SGHTA; CDR2 reads FQGNSA. The CDR3 region is CASSLVRDNEQFF. The CDR3 nucleotides are TGTGCCAGCAGCTTAGTGAGAGACAATGAGCAGTTCTTC.

Concerning this clone: A read error likely explains this, since a far larger clone differs by one base. The chain joins TRBV28 to TRBJ2-5; 9 nucleotides match TRBD2. Per the germline V gene, CDR1 is MDHEN and CDR2 is SYDVKM. The V segment lost 8 bases and the J segment 3 bases; nucleotides outside the gene matches: 7. This CDR3 region has 14 residues. The DNA of the CDR3 is TGTGCCAGCGCGGTGGCGGGAGGGAAAGAGACCCAGTACTTC. Its protein is CASAVAGGKETQYF.

The genes are TRBV5-4 and TRBJ2-3; D is unresolved. CDR1 is SGHNT and CDR2 is YYREEE in the germline V gene (reference sequence). V dropped 2 bases and J dropped 6 bases, with 7 bases sitting between them. The CDR3 is made up of 12 amino acids. Here the CDR3 DNA reads TGTGCCAGCAGCTTAGAAGTGGATACGCAGTATTTT. It translates to CASSLEVDTQYF.

The V call is TRBV25-1, the J call TRBJ2-5, with D perhaps matching TRBD2 (5 bases). The germline V gene has CDR1 MGHDK and CDR2 SYGVNS. The CDR3 length is 15 residues. Trimming cost V 8 bases and J 1 base, with 17 bases left between them. The CDR3 is CASGSTRDLQETQYF. The CDR3 nucleotides read TGTGCCAGCGGCTCCACTAGAGACCTCCAAGAGACCCAGTACTTC.

This clone was counted between two and nine times. One end of the junction varies from germline; a read error may be responsible. This chain joins TRBV7-2 and TRBJ1-1; 9 bases are a match to TRBD1. Germline CDR1 and CDR2: SGHTA and FQGNSA. The CDR3 spans 14 residues. The CDR3 nucleotides read TGCATTTGGGGGGGACCGGGACAGGGAACTGAAGCTTTCTTT. Translated: CIWGGPGQGTEAFF.

The J gene is TRBJ2-5, the V gene TRBV19; D unresolved. Germline CDR1 reads LNHDA; CDR2 reads SQIVND (reference sequence). Deletions cut 6 bases from V and 4 bases from J, with 15 bases between. The CDR3 has 14 amino acids. The CDR3 here is CASSDPASRETQYF. CDR3 bases: TGTGCCAGTAGCGATCCCGCGAGTCGAGAGACCCAGTACTTC. Together with reference TRBV19 and TRBJ2-5, the CDR3 gives the full variable domain: DGGITQSPKYLFRKEGQNVTLSCEQNLNHDAMYWYRQDPGQGLRLIYYSQIVNDFQKGDIAEGYSVSREKKESFPLTVTSAQKNPTAFYLCASSDPASRETQYFGPGTRLLVL.

The V call is TRBV18, the J call TRBJ1-4; no firm D call. The V gene lost 3 bases and the J gene lost 4 bases, with 9 bases spanning the gap. Germline V gene sequence: CDR1 KGHSH, CDR2 LQKENI. The CDR3 has 14 amino acids. CDR3 nucleotides: TGTGCCAGCTCACCCTCCCGAGATAATGAAAAACTGTTTTTT. Translating gives CASSPSRDNEKLFF. Full variable domain (remainder filled in from reference TRBV18 and TRBJ1-4): NAGVMQNPRHLVRRRGQEARLRCSPMKGHSHVYWYRQLPEEGLKFMVYLQKENIIDESGMPKERFSAEFPKEGPSILRIQQVVRGDSAAYFCASSPSRDNEKLFFGSGTQLSVL.

This clone was recorded only once. The chain has TRBV10-3 and TRBJ2-2; D gene unclear. This CDR3 has 14 amino acids. Per the germline V gene, CDR1 is ENHRY and CDR2 is SYGVKD. Trimming cost V 10 bases and J 6 bases, with 18 bases left between them. DNA for the CDR3: TGTGCCACCGTGGGGTTTATTGGTCCCGGGGAGCTGTTTTTT. Protein product: CATVGFIGPGELFF.

The chain uses TRBV7-2 and TRBJ2-7, with D uncertain. CDR1 SGHTA and CDR2 FQGNSA come from the germline V gene. The CDR3 is made up of 13 amino acids. Trimming took off 1 base at V and 2 bases at J, with 6 bases between the two ends. CDR3 nucleotides: TGTGCCAGCAGCTTAGAAAGGGCCTACGAGCAGTACTTC. This encodes CASSLERAYEQYF.

This clone was recorded many times. The rearrangement uses TRBV7-8 and TRBJ2-7; 7 bases agree with TRBD1. Germline CDR1 is SGHVS and CDR2 is FQNEAQ. Unmatched junction bases numbered 3, after V lost 1 base and J lost 6 bases. This CDR3 region has 13 residues. The CDR3 coding sequence is TGTGCCAGCAGCTTAGGACAGGGACGCGAGCAGTACTTC. Translated: CASSLGQGREQYF.